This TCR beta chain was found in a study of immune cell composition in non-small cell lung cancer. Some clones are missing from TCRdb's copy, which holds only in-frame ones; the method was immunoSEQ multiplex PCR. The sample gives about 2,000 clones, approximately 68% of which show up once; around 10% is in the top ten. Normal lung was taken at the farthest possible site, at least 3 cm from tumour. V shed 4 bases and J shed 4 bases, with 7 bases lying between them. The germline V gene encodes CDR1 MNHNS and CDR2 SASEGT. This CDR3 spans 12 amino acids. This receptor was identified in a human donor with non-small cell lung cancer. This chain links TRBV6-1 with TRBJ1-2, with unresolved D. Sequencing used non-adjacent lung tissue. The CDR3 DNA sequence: TGTGCCAGCAGTGGGGCGGGCTATGGCTACACCTTC. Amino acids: CASSGAGYGYTF.